The 30 T cell receptor beta chains given below trace back to one sample, sequenced in a study of blood T cell repertoires in COVID-19. TCRdb keeps only in-frame clones here, not all; method: immunoSEQ multiplex PCR. The sample gives 200,000 to 250,000 clones, about nine tenths of which show up once; 2% to 3% is in the top ten. Input material: peripheral blood. Receptors originate from a man under 40 with COVID-19, enrolled during active disease.

V gene TRBV25-1 combines with J gene TRBJ2-2; TRBD1 aligns across 8 bases. Germline values: CDR1 MGHDK, CDR2 SYGVNS. The CDR3 is 14 amino acids. V was pared by 6 bases and J by 0 bases, with 0 bases of the junction left unmatched. The CDR3 nucleotides are TGTGCCAGCAGGGACAGGGCGAACACCGGGGAGCTGTTTTTT. The encoded protein is CASRDRANTGELFF.

A remark on this clone: This specimen includes other DNA sequences encoding the same CDR3. The chain couples TRBV29-1 to TRBJ1-4, with D tentatively TRBD1 (6 bases). V lost 6 bases to trimming and J lost 3 bases, with 11 bases between them. The CDR3 length is 13 residues. Germline V gene sequence: CDR1 SQVTM, CDR2 ANQGSEA. The CDR3 region has the DNA TGCAGCGTCGGAGGGGGGGCTAATGAAAAACTGTTTTTT. Translating it yields CSVGGGANEKLFF.

This clone was observed a handful of times. The chain recombines TRBV12-3 or TRBV12-4 with TRBJ1-5; weak D call: TRBD1 (6 bases). Trimming removed 3 bases at V and 6 bases at J, with 9 bases between. The CDR3 sequence is 13 residues long. The CDR3 nucleotides are TGTGCCAGCAGTTTCTCAGGGGTTCAGCCCCAGCATTTT. As protein: CASSFSGVQPQHF.

The V and J genes are TRBV9 and TRBJ2-7; TRBD2 matches 9 bases. V was pared by 4 bases and J by 3 bases, with 5 bases of the junction left unmatched. The germline V gene encodes CDR1 SGDLS and CDR2 YYNGEE. The CDR3 runs to 14 residues. The CDR3 reads CASSQAGGGYEQYF. The CDR3 DNA reads TGTGCCAGCAGCCAAGCGGGAGGAGGCTACGAGCAGTACTTC.

This clone was found many times. The CDR3 loop is CASSISRQSYEQYF. CDR3 sequence (DNA): TGTGCCAGTAGTATATCGCGGCAGTCCTACGAGCAGTACTTC. The rearrangement links TRBV19 to TRBJ2-7; no reliable D call. V lost 2 bases and J lost 1, with 9 bases in between. This CDR3 is built from 14 residues. Looked up from germline, CDR1 is LNHDA and CDR2 is SQIVND (reference sequence).

The chain is built from TRBV6-5 and TRBJ2-1, with 10 positions matching TRBD2. The V gene end was trimmed by 6 bases and the J gene end by 0 bases; junction bases not matched to a gene: 2. This CDR3 is 15 amino acids long. CDR1 MNHEY and CDR2 SVGAGI come from the germline V gene. CDR3 sequence (DNA): TGTGCCAGCAGCCAGCGGGGGGGCTCCTACAATGAGCAGTTCTTC. Translation: CASSQRGGSYNEQFF.

A single count supports this clone. This rearrangement joins TRBV24-1 to TRBJ2-1; 10 positions agree with TRBD2. The germline CDR1 and CDR2 sequences are KGHDR and SFDVKD. V trimming: 2 bases; J trimming: 3 bases; junction bases outside the gene matches: 6. The CDR3 contains 17 residues. The CDR3, as DNA: TGTGCCACCAGTGATTCGCCCACTAGCGGGAACTACAATGAGCAGTTCTTC. It encodes CATSDSPTSGNYNEQFF.

The chain joins TRBV10-3 to TRBJ2-7, with 8 bases identical to TRBD1. Germline CDR1 is ENHRY and CDR2 is SYGVKD. There are 14 residues in the CDR3. V dropped 5 bases and J dropped 5; count of bases not matched to a gene: 8. CDR3 sequence (DNA): TGTGCCATCAGTAATTTGGGACAGGTCGACGAGCAGTACTTC. Its translation is CAISNLGQVDEQYF.

The chain carries TRBV5-4 and TRBJ2-7; D perhaps matches TRBD2 (6 bases). Trimming took off 0 bases at V and 7 bases at J, with 17 bases between the two ends. Germline CDR1 and CDR2: SGHNT and YYREEE (reference sequence). This CDR3 contains 15 residues. The CDR3 region is CASSLVAGSPREQYF. The CDR3 coding sequence is TGTGCCAGCAGCTTGGTGGCGGGGTCCCCTAGGGAGCAGTACTTC.

This clone came up once. This CDR3 reads CASGRGSENTEAFF. CDR3 coding DNA: TGCGCCAGCGGGAGAGGGTCAGAGAACACTGAAGCTTTCTTT. J is TRBJ1-1 and V is TRBV5-1; no firm D call. The CDR3 sequence is 14 residues long. Germline loops: CDR1 SGHRS, CDR2 YFSETQ. Trimming left V 7 bases short and J 1 base short, with 14 bases between.

The J gene is TRBJ1-1, the V gene TRBV3-1 (or the pseudogene TRBV3-2); 8 bases map to TRBD1. The CDR3 sequence is 14 residues long. V lost 4 bases and J lost 4; bases outside the gene matches: 5. The germline gives CDR1 LGHDT, CDR2 YNNKEL (reference sequence). This CDR3 reads CASSLRGRPTEAFF. The CDR3 bases are TGTGCCAGCAGCCTCAGGGGGCGCCCCACTGAAGCTTTCTTT.

The genes are TRBV19 and TRBJ1-6, with D tentatively TRBD1 (5 bases). V was clipped by 6 bases and J by 9 bases, with 15 bases between them. The CDR3 covers 14 residues. In germline, CDR1 is LNHDA, CDR2 SQIVND (reference sequence). For the CDR3, the DNA is TGTGCCAGTAGCAATATTCAGGGTGGTTCACCCCTCCACTTT. It translates to CASSNIQGGSPLHF.

The V call is TRBV7-3, the J call TRBJ2-5; 7 bases map to TRBD2. The CDR3 is 16 amino acids. V shed 3 bases, J shed 2 bases, and the junction held 9 bases outside the gene matches. CDR1 and CDR2 from the germline V gene are SGHTA and FQGTGA. CDR3 DNA sequence: TGTGCCAGCAGCTTGGGTCTTGGTAGCGGGCAAGAGACCCAGTACTTC. It yields the protein CASSLGLGSGQETQYF.

V is TRBV12-3 or TRBV12-4 and J is TRBJ2-1; D not resolved. The ends were cut back, 7 bases at V and 9 bases at J, with 13 bases in the middle. The CDR3 is 12 amino acids. As DNA, the CDR3 is TGTGCCAGCACCTCAGCGCTTGTTGAGCAGTTCTTC. Translating it yields CASTSALVEQFF.

CDR3 nucleotides: TGTGCCAGCAGCTTGGAGGGGGCAGGTGAGCAGTTCTTC. This translates into CASSLEGAGEQFF. The chain joins TRBV5-4 to TRBJ2-1, with 7 bases aligning to TRBD1. V trimming: 0 bases; J trimming: 9 bases; junction bases outside the gene matches: 3. The CDR3 runs to 13 residues. In germline, CDR1 is SGHNT, CDR2 YYREEE (reference sequence).

The chain employs TRBV29-1 and TRBJ1-2, with D hard to call. Deletions cut 3 bases from V and 4 bases from J, with 9 bases between. CDR1 is SQVTM, CDR2 ANQGSEA, per germline. This CDR3 spans 12 amino acids. CDR3 sequence reads: CSVDQALYGYTF. The CDR3 DNA is TGCAGCGTTGACCAGGCCCTCTATGGCTACACCTTC.

The V gene is TRBV28, the J gene TRBJ1-4; D remains ambiguous. Per the germline V gene, CDR1 is MDHEN and CDR2 is SYDVKM. The CDR3 runs 14 residues. Trimming removed 7 bases at V and 10 bases at J, with 19 bases between. In nucleotides, the CDR3 is TGTGCCAGCACCCTACCTGGGAGTTTGGGAAAACTGTTTTTT. Translating it yields CASTLPGSLGKLFF.

The table lists this clone with a count of one. The chain has TRBV5-6 and TRBJ2-7; TRBD1 matches 9 bases. Trimming cost V 4 bases and J 5 bases; bases outside gene matches: 7. Looked up from germline, CDR1 is SGHDT and CDR2 is YYEEEE. The CDR3 has 14 amino acids. The CDR3 DNA reads TGTGCCAGCAGCATGGGACAGGGAATCCACGAGCAGTACTTC. Its protein is CASSMGQGIHEQYF.

V is TRBV10-3 and J is TRBJ1-5, with D perhaps TRBD1 (5 bases). The CDR3 sequence is 12 residues long. V shed 9 bases and J shed 5 bases, with 11 bases lying between them. Germline lookup yields CDR1 ENHRY and CDR2 SYGVKD. The CDR3 DNA reads TGTGCCATTCAGGGAGGGGATCAGCCCCAGCATTTT. Protein product: CAIQGGDQPQHF.

The chain uses TRBV6-5 and TRBJ2-7; TRBD2 is a possible D gene (5 bases). Germline CDR1 reads MNHEY; CDR2 reads SVGAGI. V was clipped by 10 bases and J by 4 bases, with 11 bases between them. The CDR3 covers 11 residues. The CDR3 DNA reads as TGTGCCACCATGGGCGGGTACGAGCAGTACTTC. This codes for CATMGGYEQYF.

The CDR3 loop reads CASSPGPGTAGNTIYF. DNA for the CDR3: TGTGCCAGCTCACCTGGTCCCGGGACAGCTGGAAACACCATATATTTT. The chain joins TRBV18 to TRBJ1-3; 7 bases align to TRBD1. CDR1 is KGHSH, CDR2 LQKENI, per germline. The CDR3 has 16 residues. With V trimmed by 3 bases and J by 2 bases, 7 bases remained unmatched.

V gene TRBV21-1 combines with J gene TRBJ1-6; TRBD1, the table's D call, was not compared with the DNA. TRBV21-1 is a documented pseudogene. The CDR3 is 14 amino acids. CDR3 residues: CASSPRGSGSPLHF. Written as DNA, the CDR3 is TGTGCCAGCAGCCCCAGGGGATCAGGTTCACCCCTCCACTTT.

The rearrangement links TRBV5-1 to TRBJ1-2; TRBD1 agrees at 11 bases. The CDR3 has 14 residues. The germline CDR1 and CDR2 sequences are SGHRS and YFSETQ. With V trimmed by 7 bases and J by 2 bases, 4 bases remained unmatched. The CDR3 spells CASGQGAPNYGYTF. DNA for the CDR3: TGCGCCAGCGGACAGGGGGCGCCGAACTATGGCTACACCTTC.

The chain uses TRBV9 and TRBJ1-1; a weak D match, TRBD1 (5 bases). This CDR3 contains 14 residues. Germline CDR1 and CDR2: SGDLS and YYNGEE. V was shortened by 4 bases and J by 6 bases, with 16 bases between the two germline ends. CDR3 amino acids: CASSLKPTAPEAFF. The CDR3 coding sequence is TGTGCCAGCAGCTTAAAACCGACAGCCCCTGAAGCTTTCTTT.

V is TRBV6-2 or TRBV6-3 and J is TRBJ2-1; 13 nucleotides agree with TRBD2. CDR3 length equals 15 residues. V lost 5 bases to trimming and J lost 8 bases; unmatched junction nucleotides: 6. Germline V gene sequence: CDR1 MNHEY, CDR2 SVGEGT. The CDR3: CASSTGTSGMDEQFF. In nucleotides, the CDR3 is TGTGCCAGCAGTACCGGGACTAGCGGGATGGATGAGCAGTTCTTC.

The rearrangement links TRBV6-2 or TRBV6-3 to TRBJ1-5; D is possibly TRBD1 (5 bases). V was clipped by 5 bases and J by 8 bases, with 10 bases between them. The CDR3 spans 12 residues. The V gene's germline CDR1 is MNHEY and CDR2 SVGEGT. CDR3 nucleotide sequence: TGTGCCAGCAGTAACCAACAGGAGCCCCAGCATTTT. Its translation is CASSNQQEPQHF.

The chain is built from TRBV7-2 and TRBJ2-7; 7 nucleotides line up with TRBD1. In germline, CDR1 is SGHTA, CDR2 FQGNSA. With 2 bases clipped from V and 2 bases from J, the junction kept 12 bases outside the gene matches. CDR3 size: 17 residues. The CDR3 here is CASSLNRRGGAPYEQYF. The CDR3 region has the DNA TGTGCCAGCAGCTTAAATAGGAGAGGGGGCGCTCCCTACGAGCAGTACTTC.

The V gene is TRBV6-6, the J gene TRBJ1-2; D possibly corresponds to TRBD1 (6 bases). The length of the CDR3 is 14 residues. Per the germline V gene, CDR1 is MNHNY and CDR2 is SVGAGI (reference sequence). V was cut by 6 bases and J by 4 bases, with 15 bases left in between. CDR3 sequence: CASSLSGVGYGYTF. The DNA of the CDR3 is TGTGCCAGCAGCCTTTCAGGGGTCGGCTATGGCTACACCTTC.

V and J are TRBV6-5 and TRBJ2-1; a possible D gene is TRBD1 (6 bases). The CDR3 length is 13 residues. V was pared by 7 bases and J by 7 bases, with 14 bases between. The germline V gene encodes CDR1 MNHEY and CDR2 SVGAGI. CDR3 sequence reads: CASTSNRANEQFF. The CDR3, as DNA: TGTGCCAGCACCTCAAACAGGGCAAATGAGCAGTTCTTC.

The chain couples TRBV12-3 or TRBV12-4 to TRBJ1-2, with D maybe TRBD1 (5 bases). The V end was cut by 6 bases, the J end by 8 bases, with 16 bases between. The CDR3 covers 13 residues. In DNA, the CDR3 is TGTGCCAGCAGCCCGGGTGGGGGGAACGGCTACACCTTC. It specifies CASSPGGGNGYTF.